Listed below are T cell receptor beta chains from one sample, sequenced in a study of cytomegalovirus exposure and HLA in healthy donors. Clones were sequenced by immunoSEQ multiplex PCR, and TCRdb holds only the in-frame ones, with some missing. The sample holds some 90,000 clones, 60% to 75% seen once. The sequenced material came from PBMCs. These TCRs come from a woman aged 70-85 years in good health and CMV-seropositive. The CDR3 runs from the conserved cysteine through the conserved F or W. The D gene is left open where the match is weak. A row's size may be missing; if present it is once, few, many or a size class.

d_call,j_call,v_call,clone_size,cdr3_aa
TRBD1,TRBJ1-3,TRBV5-1,.,CASSQSGTAGSGNTIYF
.,TRBJ2-1,TRBV7-3,few,CASSLNWEASYNEQFF
.,TRBJ2-2,TRBV7-7,.,CASSLDRRYANTGELFF
TRBD2,TRBJ2-1,TRBV9,once,CASSRTSGNSGEQFF
TRBD2,TRBJ2-1,TRBV2,.,CASRQREGSYNEQFF
.,TRBJ2-3,TRBV18,.,CASSPQDGKRGDTQYF
.,TRBJ2-5,TRBV20-1,.,CSARWAETQYF
.,TRBJ1-5,TRBV7-2,.,CASSSQESNQPQHF
.,TRBJ2-1,TRBV5-1,.,CASSLAGMAYNEQFF
TRBD2,TRBJ2-5,TRBV30,.,CAWSVLLAGGLRETQYF
.,TRBJ1-4,TRBV29-1,few,CSVVRGVGEKLFF
.,TRBJ2-1,TRBV5-4,.,CASSMDRPTNNEQFF
.,TRBJ2-5,TRBV29-1,.,CSVESFRAGETQYF
TRBD1,TRBJ2-4,TRBV2,.,CASSNRDRKHAKNIQYF
TRBD2,TRBJ2-3,TRBV5-4,.,CATEGTSGSDTQYF
TRBD2,TRBJ2-3,TRBV9,.,CASSVVGGSTDTQYF